This TCR beta chain was documented in a study of identical twins. Study-wide results and limits: Zero-insertion analyses might be partly confounded by invariant T cells like MAIT and iNKT. Some out-of-frame alpha sequences were shared by twins, and these showed excess low generation probability.

With template switching, a universal primer site was added, and the cDNA carried unique molecular identifiers. One entry per CDR3 protein results from TCRdb running MiXCR on the 5' RACE reads. The sample holds about 890,000 distinct CDR3 sequences, 10% to 15% seen once. Everyone who donated was a healthy Caucasian. V was shortened by 3 bases and J by 5 bases, with 14 bases between the two germline ends. Germline-derived CDR1 and CDR2 are LNHDA and SQIVND (reference sequence). CDR3 length: 15 residues. This clonotype turned up a few times. Its specificity is unknown. This same sample was also taken into another study, of yellow fever vaccine responses in identical twins.

This sequence was found in a woman aged 18-29 years in good health. Sequenced: PBMCs. The rearrangement joins TRBV19 to TRBJ2-1; perhaps TRBD2 as D (6 bases). CDR3 DNA: TGTGCCAGTAGTATCGGGGGAGCGGTTGACAATGAGCAGTTCTTC. Residues: CASSIGGAVDNEQFF.